This T cell receptor beta chain originates from a study of blood T cell repertoires in COVID-19. Across the study: Spain, Italy and the United States supplied samples that represented acute and convalescent COVID-19.

The data were produced by immunoSEQ multiplex PCR, yet TCRdb's version contains in-frame clones alone and is incomplete. The profile shows more than 100,000 clones, about four fifths of them singletons. This clone was detected only once. Sequences were obtained from peripheral blood. The sequence was obtained from a woman in her twenties or thirties who had recovered from COVID-19.

CDR3 loop: CATSDSALVAGGPDEQFF. The CDR3 coding sequence is TGTGCCACCAGTGATTCGGCACTGGTAGCGGGAGGGCCCGATGAGCAGTTCTTC. The V gene is TRBV24-1, the J gene TRBJ2-1, with 11 bases matching TRBD2. V lost 2 bases, J lost 8 bases, and 13 bases stayed unmatched. This CDR3 contains 18 residues. In germline, CDR1 is KGHDR, CDR2 SFDVKD.